Listed here are 20 T cell receptor beta chains from one sample, sequenced in a study of regulatory T cells in long-lasting Graves disease. TCR beta libraries were built with iRepertoire HTBI primers and Arm-PCR of CDR3 regions. TCRdb redid the calling of the multiplex PCR reads with MiXCR, one entry per CDR3 protein. The sample contains 580,000 or so distinct CDR3 sequences, about 16% of which appear only once. Time point here: newly diagnosed GD, antithyroid drugs for less than 3 months. Isolated PBMC RNA provided the starting material for the TCR library. The same sample was also studied in work on T cells in Graves' hyperthyroidism and ophthalmopathy.

The material sequenced was peripheral blood mononuclear cells (PBMCs), taken at new diagnosis, from a patient treated with antithyroid drugs. These receptors all stem from a man aged 18 to 29 with Graves disease.

Only a few counts were recorded for this clonotype. The V gene is TRBV7-9, the J gene TRBJ2-1; tentatively, D is TRBD2 (6 bases). V was trimmed by 5 bases and J by 2 bases, leaving 10 bases between them. The CDR3 is 14 amino acids. CDR1 is SEHNR, CDR2 FQNEAQ, per germline (reference sequence). The chain's CDR3 is CASSGGLAYNEQFF. In nucleotides, the CDR3 is TGTGCCAGCAGCGGGGGACTCGCCTACAATGAGCAGTTCTTC.

The chain couples TRBV4-1 to TRBJ1-2, with D unclear. V was pared by 4 bases and J by 0 bases, with 12 bases between. From germline, CDR1 is MGHRA and CDR2 YSYEKL. The CDR3 consists of 15 residues. For the CDR3, the DNA is TGCGCCAGCAGCCGTGAGAGGGTAGCTAACTATGGCTACACCTTC. Protein product: CASSRERVANYGYTF.

V is TRBV5-1 and J is TRBJ1-1, with unresolved D. The CDR3 sequence is 15 residues long. V dropped 1 base and J dropped 1 base, with 11 bases sitting between them. The germline gives CDR1 SGHRS, CDR2 YFSETQ. The CDR3 reads CASSLSGNGNTEAFF. In nucleotides, the CDR3 is TGCGCCAGCAGCTTGTCTGGGAATGGGAACACTGAAGCTTTCTTT.

This clonotype was counted between two and nine times. The J gene is TRBJ2-5, the V gene TRBV20-1; 11 positions agree with TRBD2. The V gene end was trimmed by 5 bases and the J gene end by 4 bases; junction bases not matched to a gene: 9. The CDR3 has 15 residues. Germline assignment: CDR1 DFQATT and CDR2 SNEGSKA (reference sequence). The CDR3 here is CSAPPTSGIGETQYF. The CDR3 DNA follows: TGCAGTGCTCCTCCGACTAGCGGGATTGGAGAGACCCAGTACTTC.

This clonotype has just a few counts. V is TRBV7-9 and J is TRBJ2-5; 8 nucleotides match TRBD1. From germline, CDR1 is SEHNR and CDR2 FQNEAQ (reference sequence). V was clipped by 2 bases and J by 4 bases; unmatched bases: 6. This CDR3 spans 15 amino acids. The CDR3 here is CASSLPGQGGETQYF. Here the CDR3 DNA reads TGTGCCAGCAGCTTACCCGGACAGGGTGGAGAGACCCAGTACTTC.

This clonotype was counted only a few times. The chain carries TRBV10-3 and TRBJ1-5; possible D gene TRBD1, 5 bases. CDR1 ENHRY and CDR2 SYGVKD come from the germline V gene. V was trimmed by 4 bases and J by 2 bases, leaving 9 bases between them. This CDR3 has 14 amino acids. The CDR3 sequence: CAISGGTRNQPQHF. The CDR3 DNA is TGTGCCATCAGTGGGGGCACGCGCAATCAGCCCCAGCATTTT.

The J gene is TRBJ1-5, the V gene TRBV19; the D is unclear. The ends were cut back, 4 bases at V and 5 bases at J, with 18 bases in the middle. The CDR3 is 16 amino acids. Germline CDR1 reads LNHDA; CDR2 reads SQIVND (reference sequence). CDR3 loop: CASSTSGQKAYQPQHF. CDR3 bases: TGTGCCAGTAGTACTTCGGGTCAGAAGGCCTATCAGCCCCAGCATTTT.

In its sample, this clonotype was seen many times. The V gene is TRBV30, the J gene TRBJ2-7; D is unresolved. Trimming took 5 bases from V and 4 from J, leaving 9 bases between them. Germline values: CDR1 GTSNPN, CDR2 SVGIG (reference sequence). This CDR3 comprises 11 residues. CDR3 DNA: TGTGCCTGGGAAGAGGATTACGAGCAGTACTTC. The encoded protein is CAWEEDYEQYF.

The chain couples TRBV10-3 to TRBJ1-2, with 9 bases matching TRBD1. V lost 3 bases, J lost 0 bases, and 8 bases stayed unmatched. The CDR3 has 17 residues. Germline CDR1 is ENHRY and CDR2 is SYGVKD. In DNA, the CDR3 is TGTGCCATCAGTGATCAGGGGACAGGGCCTACTAACTATGGCTACACCTTC. Its translation: CAISDQGTGPTNYGYTF.

This clonotype was counted many times. The rearrangement links TRBV30 to TRBJ1-2, with D uncertain. V was shortened by 1 base and J by 3 bases, with 6 bases between the two germline ends. Germline values: CDR1 GTSNPN, CDR2 SVGIG (reference sequence). The CDR3 spans 12 residues. The CDR3 sequence: CAWSGADYGYTF. The CDR3 DNA follows: TGTGCCTGGAGTGGTGCAGACTATGGCTACACCTTC.

Comments on this clonotype: A much bigger clone sits one base away, suggesting this may be a read error. V is TRBV3-1 and J is TRBJ2-3; unclear D gene. The V end lost 8 bases, the J end lost 8 bases, and 23 bases lay between the germline ends. CDR3 length equals 15 residues. Per the germline V gene, CDR1 is LGHDT and CDR2 is YNNKEL (reference sequence). Written as DNA, the CDR3 is TGTGCCAGCCAGCCCCGGAGTGAGCTACGAGGTACGCAGTATTTT. Its protein is CASQPRSELRGTQYF.

This clonotype was seen repeatedly, ten times or more. At one end the junction does not follow the germline gene, possibly because of a read error. The CDR3 DNA sequence: TGTGCTAGTGGGTTGGGACTAGCCTCGAACACCGGGGAGCTGTTTTTT. It specifies CASGLGLASNTGELFF. V usage is TRBV12-5 and J usage is TRBJ2-2, with TRBD2 identical over 9 bases. Germline V gives CDR1 LGHNT, CDR2 FRNRAP. This CDR3 spans 16 amino acids.

This clonotype occurred a few times. Being one base from a much bigger clone, this may be a read error. Without the conserved terminal phenylalanine or tryptophan, this CDR3 likely stems from a read error. V is TRBV12-5 and J is TRBJ1-1; D is ambiguous. V was shortened by 5 bases and J by 7 bases, with 14 bases between the two germline ends. CDR1 is LGHNT and CDR2 is FRNRAP in the germline V gene. This CDR3 has 13 residues. The CDR3 reads CASGPPGGGEAFL. For the CDR3, the DNA is TGTGCTAGTGGTCCCCCCGGAGGCGGTGAAGCTTTCCTT.

This clonotype was counted ten times or more. J is TRBJ1-6 and V is TRBV5-1; no definite D call. Germline assignment: CDR1 SGHRS and CDR2 YFSETQ. CDR3 size: 13 residues. Trimming removed 4 bases at V and 4 bases at J, with 6 bases between. CDR3 DNA sequence: TGCGCCAGCAGCCGTAATTATAATTCACCCCTCCACTTT. Translating it yields CASSRNYNSPLHF.

This clonotype was seen ten or more times. This chain joins TRBV20-1 and TRBJ1-5, with TRBD1 matching 7 bases. The CDR3 is 16 amino acids. The V segment lost 0 bases and the J segment 0 bases; nucleotides outside the gene matches: 5. In germline, CDR1 is DFQATT, CDR2 SNEGSKA (reference sequence). The CDR3 reads CSAREPGQISNQPQHF. DNA of the CDR3: TGCAGTGCTAGAGAGCCGGGACAGATTAGCAATCAGCCCCAGCATTTT.

This clonotype has at least ten counts. The CDR3 is CASLGQGRNNEQFF. In nucleotides, the CDR3 is TGTGCCAGCCTTGGACAGGGACGAAACAATGAGCAGTTCTTC. The chain uses TRBV2 and TRBJ2-1; TRBD1 matches at 8 bases. The CDR3 extends over 14 amino acids. Per the germline V gene, CDR1 is SNHLY and CDR2 is FYNNEI. J was trimmed by 5 bases and V by 8 bases; bases with no gene match: 8.

At least ten counts were recorded for this clonotype. This chain connects TRBV6-5 to TRBJ2-1; D possibly corresponds to TRBD2 (6 bases). V was clipped by 3 bases and J by 6 bases, with 15 bases between them. The CDR3 totals 15 residues. Germline V CDR1 and CDR2: MNHEY, SVGAGI. The CDR3 coding sequence is TGTGCCAGCAGTTATTATGCGGGAACCCCCAATGAGCAGTTCTTC. As protein: CASSYYAGTPNEQFF.

This clonotype was picked up many times. The chain links TRBV29-1 to TRBJ1-1; 7 bases are shared with TRBD1. Germline V CDR1 and CDR2: SQVTM, ANQGSEA. This CDR3 has 13 amino acids. Trimming cost V 6 bases and J 1 base; bases outside gene matches: 5. The CDR3 nucleotides read TGCAGCGTGAACCGGGACAGGAACACTGAAGCTTTCTTT. As protein: CSVNRDRNTEAFF. Using reference TRBV29-1 and TRBJ1-1 for the parts outside the CDR3, the full variable domain is SAVISQKPSRDICQRGTSLTIQCQVDSQVTMMFWYRQQPGQSLTLIATANQGSEATYESGFVIDKFPISRPNLTFSTLTVSNMSPEDSSIYLCSVNRDRNTEAFFGQGTRLTVV.

The CDR3 DNA reads TGCGCCAGCAGCTTCTGGGACAGCGGTCCCTACGAGCAGTACTTC. Translation gives CASSFWDSGPYEQYF. The rearrangement uses TRBV5-1 and TRBJ2-7, with 7 bases aligning to TRBD1. V lost 2 bases, J lost 2 bases, and 7 bases stayed unmatched. This CDR3 is 15 amino acids long. The germline gives CDR1 SGHRS, CDR2 YFSETQ. The whole variable domain, remainder taken from reference TRBV5-1 and TRBJ2-7, is KAGVTQTPRYLIKTRGQQVTLSCSPISGHRSVSWYQQTPGQGLQFLFEYFSETQRNKGNFPGRFSGRQFSNSRSEMNVSTLELGDSALYLCASSFWDSGPYEQYFGPGTRLTVT.

Ten or more counts support this clonotype. The CDR3 spells CASSLRDGPYNEQFF. The DNA of the CDR3 is TGTGCCAGCAGCCTCCGGGACGGACCCTACAATGAGCAGTTCTTC. The rearrangement uses TRBV3-1 and TRBJ2-1; D might be TRBD1 or TRBD2, each matching 5 bases. Trimming removed 4 bases from V and 2 bases from J, with 12 bases in between. The germline CDR1 and CDR2 sequences are LGHDT and YNNKEL (reference sequence). The CDR3 totals 15 residues.